This T cell receptor beta chain appears in the sequencing data of a study of shared clonotypes between healthy human individuals. On the study more broadly: Aged between 18 and 49, the donors were a couple of women and three men. Each donor's CD4 naive and CD4 memory cells filled three plates apiece, CD8 naive two, and CD8 memory one.

Measured with immunoSEQ multiplex PCR; TCRdb has only the in-frame clones, and not every one. Among over a million clones listed, roughly 96% were seen once. With respect to this clone: Its specificity is unknown.

From germline, CDR1 is SEHNR and CDR2 FQNEAQ (reference sequence). V was pared by 5 bases and J by 6 bases, with 3 bases of the junction left unmatched. There are 13 residues in the CDR3. Study-level results: All-four-donor shared clonotypes had higher generation probabilities than non-shared clonotypes did.

The sample comprised naive CD4+ T cells sorted from blood. Subset denoted: CD45RA+ positively selected. This receptor was identified in a man aged 25 to 40 in good health. The chain recombines TRBV7-9 with TRBJ2-7; 11 bases map to TRBD1. CDR3 DNA sequence: TGTGCCAGCAGCGGGACAGGGGGGAGCGAGCAGTACTTC. It is translated as CASSGTGGSEQYF.